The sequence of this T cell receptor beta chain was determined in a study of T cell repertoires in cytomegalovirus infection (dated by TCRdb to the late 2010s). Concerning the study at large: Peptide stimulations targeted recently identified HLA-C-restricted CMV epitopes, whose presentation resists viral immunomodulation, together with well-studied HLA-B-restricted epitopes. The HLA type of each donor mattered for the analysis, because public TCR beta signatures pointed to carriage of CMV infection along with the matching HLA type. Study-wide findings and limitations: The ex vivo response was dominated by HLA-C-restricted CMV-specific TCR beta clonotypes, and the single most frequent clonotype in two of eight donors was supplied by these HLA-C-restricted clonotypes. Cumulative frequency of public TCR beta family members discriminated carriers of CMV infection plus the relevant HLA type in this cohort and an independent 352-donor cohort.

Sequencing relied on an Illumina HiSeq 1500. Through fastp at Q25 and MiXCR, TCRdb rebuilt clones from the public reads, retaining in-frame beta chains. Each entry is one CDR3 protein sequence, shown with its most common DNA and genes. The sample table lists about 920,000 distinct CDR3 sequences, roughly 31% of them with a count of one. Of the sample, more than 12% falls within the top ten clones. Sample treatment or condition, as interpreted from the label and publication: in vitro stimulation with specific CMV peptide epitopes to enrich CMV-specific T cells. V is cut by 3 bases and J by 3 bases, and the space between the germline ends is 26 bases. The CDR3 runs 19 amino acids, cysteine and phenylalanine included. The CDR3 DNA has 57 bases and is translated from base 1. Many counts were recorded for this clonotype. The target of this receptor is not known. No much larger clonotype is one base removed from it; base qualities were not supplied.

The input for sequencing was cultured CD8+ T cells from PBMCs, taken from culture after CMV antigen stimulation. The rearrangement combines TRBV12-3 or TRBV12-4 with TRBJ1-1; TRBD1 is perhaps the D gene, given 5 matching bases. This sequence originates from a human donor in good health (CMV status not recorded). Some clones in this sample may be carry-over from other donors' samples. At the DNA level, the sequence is TGTGCCAGCAGTTTTTTTTTTGGTGAAGTAGGCAGGGCAGACACTGAAGCTTTCTTT. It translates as CASSFFFGEVGRADTEAFF.